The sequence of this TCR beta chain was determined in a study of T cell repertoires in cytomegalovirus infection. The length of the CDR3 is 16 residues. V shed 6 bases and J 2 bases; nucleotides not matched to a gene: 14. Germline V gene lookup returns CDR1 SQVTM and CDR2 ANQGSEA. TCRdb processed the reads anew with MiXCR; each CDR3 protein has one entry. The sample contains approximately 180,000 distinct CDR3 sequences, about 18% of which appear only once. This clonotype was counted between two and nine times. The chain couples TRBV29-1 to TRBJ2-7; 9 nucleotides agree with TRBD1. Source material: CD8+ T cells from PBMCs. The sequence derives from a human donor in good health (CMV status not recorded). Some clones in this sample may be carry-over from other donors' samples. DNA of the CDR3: TGCAGCGTGTTCAGAAGAGGAGACAGGGGGACCTACGAGCAGTACTTC. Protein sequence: CSVFRRGDRGTYEQYF.